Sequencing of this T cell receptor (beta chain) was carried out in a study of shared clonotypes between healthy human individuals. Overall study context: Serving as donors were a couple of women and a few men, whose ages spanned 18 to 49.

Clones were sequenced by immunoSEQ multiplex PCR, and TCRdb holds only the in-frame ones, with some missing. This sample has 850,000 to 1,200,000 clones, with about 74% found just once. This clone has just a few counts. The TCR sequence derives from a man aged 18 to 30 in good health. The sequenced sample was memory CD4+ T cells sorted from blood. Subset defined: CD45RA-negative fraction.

The CDR3 nucleotides read TGTGCCAGCAGCTCTCCTCCCGGACAGGCGACAGATACGCAGTATTTT. It specifies CASSSPPGQATDTQYF. The chain combines TRBV5-4 with TRBJ2-3, with TRBD1 identical over 7 bases. Germline V CDR1 and CDR2: SGHNT, YYREEE (reference sequence). The CDR3 runs to 16 residues. V shed 3 bases, J shed 3 bases, and the junction held 10 bases outside the gene matches.